This T cell receptor (beta chain) was profiled in a study of blood T cell repertoires in COVID-19. About the research overall: Sources were T cells, B-cell-depleted T cells, or PBMCs; the material itself was cDNA or gDNA.

Produced via immunoSEQ multiplex PCR; TCRdb's table is partial and in-frame only. The sample gives about 33,000 clones, around 88% of which show up once; roughly 6.2% is in the top ten. The receptor was isolated from a human donor in a cohort sampled during active COVID-19. Input material: peripheral blood.

Here the CDR3 reads CASSLSQGSGELFF. The CDR3 DNA reads TGTGCCAGCAGCTTGTCTCAGGGCTCCGGGGAGCTGTTTTTT. The V call is TRBV5-4, the J call TRBJ2-2; possibly TRBD1 for D (5 bases). The CDR3 sequence is 14 residues long. V was trimmed by 1 base and J by 6 bases, leaving 10 bases between them. In germline, CDR1 is SGHNT, CDR2 YYREEE (reference sequence).